This T cell receptor (beta chain) was recorded in a study of blood T cell repertoires in COVID-19. TCRdb's copy holds only in-frame clones and misses some; the assay was immunoSEQ multiplex PCR. This sample has 280,000 or so clones, with nearly 90% found just once. Participants were aged about 18 to 89 years, lived in 24 US areas, and enrolled virtually. Up to 2 weeks before entering the study, exposed participants had met a COVID-19 case. Germline values: CDR1 SGHNT, CDR2 YYREEE (reference sequence). V lost 10 bases to trimming and J lost 5 bases, with 15 bases between them. There are 12 residues in the CDR3.

Sequencing input: PBMCs or T cells enriched from blood (not recorded which). This TCR was recovered from a woman aged 45-59 years who had been exposed to COVID-19. The V call is TRBV5-4, the J call TRBJ2-5; D perhaps matches TRBD1 (5 bases). CDR3 sequence reads: CAGGAEAETQYF. CDR3 coding DNA: TGTGCCGGTGGGGCAGAAGCGGAGACCCAGTACTTC.